A single sample gave rise to the 12 T cell receptor beta chains below, sequenced in a study of T-cell reconstitution after alpha-beta-depleted transplantation in children. TCRbeta library construction was performed incorporating unique molecular identifiers. A single record per CDR3 protein comes from TCRdb applying MiXCR to the PCR reads. The repertoire holds hundreds of thousands of distinct CDR3 sequences, with under 12% as singletons. Sequenced material: PBMCs, taken before TCRalphabeta/CD19-depleted stem cell transplant. All receptors come from a child aged 2 to 15 with inherited bone marrow failure, due to receive a stem cell transplant.

This clonotype was counted ten times or more. The rearrangement links TRBV4-3 to TRBJ1-2; a weak D match, TRBD1 (6 bases). This CDR3 region has 13 residues. The V gene lost 3 bases and the J gene lost 8 bases, with 13 bases spanning the gap. The germline gives CDR1 LGHNA, CDR2 YSLEER. CDR3 coding DNA: TGCGCCAGCAGCCAGCAAACAGGGTACGGCTACACCTTC. It specifies CASSQQTGYGYTF.

This clonotype occurred a few times. The V gene is TRBV29-1, the J gene TRBJ2-3, with D maybe TRBD1 (5 bases). V shed 2 bases and J shed 2 bases, with 14 bases lying between them. Germline-derived CDR1 and CDR2 are SQVTM and ANQGSEA. The CDR3 contains 15 residues. In DNA, the CDR3 is TGCAGCGTTGAATTTGGGCAGGGCCTCACAGATACGCAGTATTTT. It yields the protein CSVEFGQGLTDTQYF.

This clonotype was counted at least ten times. V usage is TRBV20-1 and J usage is TRBJ2-7; TRBD2 agrees at 7 bases. The trim removed 0 bases at V and 6 bases at J, leaving 11 bases unmatched. There are 15 residues in the CDR3. Germline loops: CDR1 DFQATT, CDR2 SNEGSKA (reference sequence). Here the CDR3 DNA reads TGCAGTGCTAGAGATCGGGGAGGGCAAGGATTCGAGCAGTACTTC. This gives the protein CSARDRGGQGFEQYF.

This clonotype was seen a few times. The chain carries TRBV29-1 and TRBJ1-5; TRBD1 might be the D (5 bases). The CDR3 has 13 amino acids. Germline-derived CDR1 and CDR2 are SQVTM and ANQGSEA. Trimming cost V 6 bases and J 1 base, with 10 bases left between them. The CDR3 here is CSVARESNQPQHF. The CDR3 nucleotides read TGCAGCGTAGCCAGGGAGAGCAATCAGCCCCAGCATTTT.

This clonotype was seen many times. The CDR3 coding sequence is TGCAGCGCGGCGGGTGGACGGATTAACTATGGCTACACCTTC. Protein sequence: CSAAGGRINYGYTF. This chain uses TRBV29-1 with TRBJ1-2; D remains ambiguous. The CDR3 sequence is 14 residues long. The V gene lost 7 bases and the J gene lost 1 base, with 16 bases spanning the gap. Germline CDR1 and CDR2: SQVTM and ANQGSEA. The variable domain in full, completed from reference TRBV29-1 and TRBJ1-2, reads SAVISQKPSRDICQRGTSLTIQCQVDSQVTMMFWYRQQPGQSLTLIATANQGSEATYESGFVIDKFPISRPNLTFSTLTVSNMSPEDSSIYLCSAAGGRINYGYTFGSGTRLTVV.

This clonotype was picked up many times. The chain is built from TRBV7-2 and TRBJ2-7, with 7 bases matching TRBD1. This CDR3 comprises 15 residues. Germline-derived CDR1 and CDR2 are SGHTA and FQGNSA. V shed 0 bases and J 0 bases; nucleotides not matched to a gene: 2. CDR3 in amino acids: CASSLAGQDSYEQYF. The CDR3 nucleotides read TGTGCCAGCAGCTTAGCCGGACAGGACTCCTACGAGCAGTACTTC. Based on the CDR3 plus reference TRBV7-2 and TRBJ2-7, the full variable domain is GAGVSQSPSNKVTEKGKDVELRCDPISGHTALYWYRQSLGQGLEFLIYFQGNSAPDKSGLPSDRFSAERTGGSVSTLTIQRTQQEDSAVYLCASSLAGQDSYEQYFGPGTRLTVT.

The rearrangement joins TRBV4-2 to TRBJ2-6; TRBD1 matches at 8 bases. CDR3 length equals 18 residues. CDR1 and CDR2 from the germline V gene are LGHNA and YNFKEQ. V gave up 6 bases and J gave up 0 bases; unmatched junction bases: 10. The CDR3 DNA is TGTGCCAGCAGTCACCGACAGGGGATAAACTCTGGGGCCAACGTCCTGACTTTC. It encodes CASSHRQGINSGANVLTF.

This clonotype was seen repeatedly, ten times or more. V usage is TRBV4-1 and J usage is TRBJ2-2; D gene ambiguous. Germline V gene lookup returns CDR1 MGHRA and CDR2 YSYEKL. V lost 0 bases and J 4 bases, leaving 9 bases between the germline ends. The CDR3 covers 15 residues. As DNA, the CDR3 is TGCGCCAGCAGCCAAGAGCAACGGAGCACCGGGGAGCTGTTTTTT. This gives the protein CASSQEQRSTGELFF.

This clonotype has more than one count but fewer than ten. V and J are TRBV25-1 and TRBJ1-1; D not certain. Germline lookup yields CDR1 MGHDK and CDR2 SYGVNS. V was shortened by 4 bases and J by 4 bases, with 13 bases between the two germline ends. The length of the CDR3 is 14 residues. The CDR3 nucleotides are TGTGCCAGCAGTGCAGCGGGAACCCTCACTGAAGCTTTCTTT. Residues: CASSAAGTLTEAFF. Full variable domain (outside the CDR3, taken from reference TRBV25-1 and TRBJ1-1): EADIYQTPRYLVIGTGKKITLECSQTMGHDKMYWYQQDPGMELHLIHYSYGVNSTEKGDLSSESTVSRIRTEHFPLTLESARPSHTSQYLCASSAAGTLTEAFFGQGTRLTVV.

CDR3 region: CASSPPGLHSYEQYF. CDR3 DNA sequence: TGTGCCAGCAGCCCGCCGGGACTTCACTCCTACGAGCAGTACTTC. The V call is TRBV7-8, the J call TRBJ2-7; TRBD2 might be the D (6 bases). Trimming pared 5 bases from V and 0 bases from J, leaving 14 bases between. This CDR3 is 15 amino acids long. Per the germline V gene, CDR1 is SGHVS and CDR2 is FQNEAQ.

Many counts were recorded for this clonotype. The chain links TRBV25-1 to TRBJ2-3; 7 nucleotides line up with TRBD2. In germline, CDR1 is MGHDK, CDR2 SYGVNS. The CDR3 is made up of 17 amino acids. J lost 3 bases, V lost 6 bases, and 15 bases had no gene match. Here the CDR3 DNA reads TGTGCCAGCAGCCACCTAAGTGGCGCGGGAGCAACAGATACGCAGTATTTT. Translated: CASSHLSGAGATDTQYF.

This clonotype was counted at least ten times. V usage is TRBV6-1 and J usage is TRBJ2-3; weak D call: TRBD2 (5 bases). There are 12 residues in the CDR3. Germline CDR1 is MNHNS and CDR2 is SASEGT. The V end was cut by 4 bases, the J end by 7 bases, with 9 bases between. The CDR3: CASSASGNTQYF. In nucleotides, the CDR3 is TGTGCCAGCAGTGCGAGCGGAAATACGCAGTATTTT.